This T cell receptor (beta chain) was observed in a study of beta chain features in type 1 diabetes. Study-level findings and limits: Type 1 diabetes patients showed a moderate but significant shortening of TCRB CDR3s in all four CD4+ subsets. Type 1 diabetes patients showed fewer insertions and more deletions at VDJ junctions.

With regard to this clone: Its target is not known.

cDNA synthesis used the whole RNA isolate, giving expressed TCRB sequences. Profiling relied on immunoSEQ multiplex PCR, and the TCRdb table lists in-frame clones only, not all of them. The sample shows more than 550,000 clones, over 12% of them seen only once. J lost 8 bases, V lost 6 bases, and 19 bases had no gene match. The length of the CDR3 is 17 residues. CDR1 and CDR2 (germline): SGHTA, FQGNSA. The chain couples TRBV7-2 to TRBJ1-2; 9 nucleotides line up with TRBD1. The sequenced material came from naive CD4+ T cells from blood. The TCR sequence derives from a man aged 18 to 30 with type 1 diabetes. CDR3 nucleotide sequence: TGTGCCAGCAGGCGGAGGGACAGGGCGAACTCAATCGCGGGCTACACCTTC. Protein product: CASRRRDRANSIAGYTF.